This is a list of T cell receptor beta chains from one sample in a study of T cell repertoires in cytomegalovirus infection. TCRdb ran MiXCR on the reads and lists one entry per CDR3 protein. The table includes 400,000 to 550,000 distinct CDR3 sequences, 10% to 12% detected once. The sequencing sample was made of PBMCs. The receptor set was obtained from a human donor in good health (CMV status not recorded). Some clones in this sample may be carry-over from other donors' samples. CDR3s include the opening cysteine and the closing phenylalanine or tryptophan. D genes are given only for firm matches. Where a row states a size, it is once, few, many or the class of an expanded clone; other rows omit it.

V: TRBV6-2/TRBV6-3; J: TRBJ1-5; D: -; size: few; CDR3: CASSYNRGGLQPQHF; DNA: TGTGCCAGCAGTTACAATAGGGGCGGACTTCAGCCCCAGCATTTT
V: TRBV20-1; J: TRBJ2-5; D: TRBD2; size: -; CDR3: CSAGGLAGKKTQYF; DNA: TGCAGTGCTGGAGGCCTAGCGGGGAAGAAGACCCAGTACTTC
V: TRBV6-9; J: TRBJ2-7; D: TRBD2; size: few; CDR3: CASSYSAGEGQAPYEQYF; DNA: TGTGCCAGCAGTTATTCGGCGGGAGAGGGTCAGGCCCCCTACGAGCAGTACTTC
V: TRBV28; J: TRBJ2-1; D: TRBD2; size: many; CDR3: CASSLRTSVYNEQFF; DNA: TGTGCCAGCAGTTTACGGACTAGCGTATACAATGAGCAGTTCTTC
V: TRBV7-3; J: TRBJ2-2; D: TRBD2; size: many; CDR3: CASSLSGYTGELFF; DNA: TGTGCCAGCAGCCTTAGCGGGTACACCGGGGAGCTGTTTTTT
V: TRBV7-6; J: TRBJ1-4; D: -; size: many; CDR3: CASSLGGELGKLFF; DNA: TGTGCCAGCAGCTTAGGGGGGGAACTCGGAAAACTGTTTTTT
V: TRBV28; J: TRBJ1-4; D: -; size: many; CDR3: CASSSDLDISTNEKLFF; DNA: TGTGCCAGCAGTTCAGATCTGGACATTTCAACTAATGAAAAACTGTTTTTT
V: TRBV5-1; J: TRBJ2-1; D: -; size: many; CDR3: CASREFNEQFF; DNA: TGCGCCAGCCGAGAATTCAATGAGCAGTTCTTC
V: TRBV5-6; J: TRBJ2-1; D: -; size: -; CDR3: CASSSSENSEQFF; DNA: TGTGCCAGCAGCTCGTCGGAAAACAGTGAGCAGTTCTTC
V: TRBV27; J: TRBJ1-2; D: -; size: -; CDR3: CASSLSIGLLGYTF; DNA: TGTGCCAGCAGTTTATCGATAGGTCTCCTTGGCTACACCTTC
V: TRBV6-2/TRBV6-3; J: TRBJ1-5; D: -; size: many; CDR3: CASSLMGNQPQHF; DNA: TGTGCCAGCAGTTTAATGGGCAATCAGCCCCAGCATTTT
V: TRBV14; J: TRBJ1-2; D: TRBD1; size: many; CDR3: CASSQEYRTGDYGYTF; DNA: TGTGCCAGCAGCCAAGAGTATAGGACAGGGGACTATGGCTACACCTTC
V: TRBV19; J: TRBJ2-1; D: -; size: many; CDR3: CASISAAEEQFF; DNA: TGTGCCAGCATCTCGGCAGCTGAAGAGCAGTTCTTC
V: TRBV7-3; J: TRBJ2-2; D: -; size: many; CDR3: CASSLREIGTGELFF; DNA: TGTGCCAGCAGCTTAAGGGAGATTGGCACCGGGGAGCTGTTTTTT
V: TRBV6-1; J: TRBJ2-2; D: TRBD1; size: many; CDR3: CASSEHRGNTGELFF; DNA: TGTGCCAGCAGTGAACACAGGGGGAACACCGGGGAGCTGTTTTTT
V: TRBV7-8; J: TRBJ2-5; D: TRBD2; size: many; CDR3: CASSSTTSGRVLFRETQYF; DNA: TGTGCCAGCAGCTCAACCACTAGCGGGAGGGTTTTGTTCCGGGAGACCCAGTACTTC
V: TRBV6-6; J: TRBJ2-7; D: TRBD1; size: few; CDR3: CASSYGFGTGGMKYEQYF; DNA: TGTGCCAGCAGTTACGGGTTTGGGACAGGGGGCATGAAATACGAGCAGTACTTC
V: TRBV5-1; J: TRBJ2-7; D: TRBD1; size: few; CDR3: CASSLEAGTAPYEQYF; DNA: TGCGCCAGCAGCTTGGAAGCCGGGACAGCACCCTACGAGCAGTACTTC
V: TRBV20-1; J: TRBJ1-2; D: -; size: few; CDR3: CSARDRISYGYTF; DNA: TGCAGTGCTAGAGATCGCATTAGCTATGGCTACACCTTC
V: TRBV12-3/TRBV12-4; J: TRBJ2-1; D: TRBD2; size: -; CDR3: CASRSGREVFNEQFF; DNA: TGTGCCAGCAGGTCTGGGCGGGAGGTTTTCAATGAGCAGTTCTTC
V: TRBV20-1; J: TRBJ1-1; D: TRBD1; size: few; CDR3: CSADRVNTEAFF; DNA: TGCAGTGCAGACAGGGTGAACACTGAAGCTTTCTTT
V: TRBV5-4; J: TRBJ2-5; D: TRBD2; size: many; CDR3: CASSPARTSGFQVQYF; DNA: TGTGCCAGCAGCCCCGCAAGGACTAGCGGGTTCCAAGTTCAGTACTTC
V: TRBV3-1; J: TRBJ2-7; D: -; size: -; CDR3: CASSQDLTGPYYEQYF; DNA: TGTGCCAGCAGCCAAGACCTCACAGGTCCCTATTACGAGCAGTACTTC
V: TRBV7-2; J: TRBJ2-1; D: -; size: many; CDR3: CASSFDRFYNEQFF; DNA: TGTGCCAGCAGCTTTGACAGGTTCTACAATGAGCAGTTCTTC